What follows are 29 T cell receptor beta chains derived from one specimen sequenced in a study of T cell responses to AZD1222 COVID-19 vaccine. Sequencing was performed with immunoSEQ multiplex PCR; in TCRdb, only in-frame clones are kept and a portion is missing. The data contain around 130,000 clones, 80% to 95% of them singletons. The sequences come from peripheral blood, collected 28 days after the second AZD1222 dose. The receptors stem from an adult who received the AZD1222 COVID-19 vaccine.

This CDR3 is CASSLTNSPLHF. In DNA form, the CDR3 reads TGTGCCAGCAGCCTAACAAATTCACCCCTCCACTTT. This chain uses TRBV9 with TRBJ1-6, with D unresolved. The V gene lost 4 bases and the J gene lost 7 bases, with 6 bases spanning the gap. The CDR3 covers 12 residues. Germline V gives CDR1 SGDLS, CDR2 YYNGEE.

V usage is TRBV19 and J usage is TRBJ1-5; D remains ambiguous. V lost 10 bases and J 7 bases, leaving 20 bases between the germline ends. Germline V gene lookup returns CDR1 LNHDA and CDR2 SQIVND (reference sequence). The CDR3 consists of 14 residues. CDR3 sequence (DNA): TGTGCCACCCACGAAGGGCTAACAAGCCAGCCCCAGCATTTT. Translating it yields CATHEGLTSQPQHF. Based on the CDR3 plus reference TRBV19 and TRBJ1-5, the full variable domain is DGGITQSPKYLFRKEGQNVTLSCEQNLNHDAMYWYRQDPGQGLRLIYYSQIVNDFQKGDIAEGYSVSREKKESFPLTVTSAQKNPTAFYLCATHEGLTSQPQHFGDGTRLSIL.

The chain carries TRBV7-3 and TRBJ2-3, with 7 bases fitting TRBD2. From germline, CDR1 is SGHTA and CDR2 FQGTGA. The J segment lost 2 bases and the V segment lost 5 bases, leaving 10 bases of the junction unmatched. The CDR3 runs to 16 residues. The CDR3 loop is CASSPNPSGLTDTQYF. DNA of the CDR3: TGTGCCAGCAGCCCCAACCCTAGCGGCCTCACAGATACGCAGTATTTT.

The chain is built from TRBV7-2 and TRBJ1-5, with D possibly TRBD1 on 5 matching bases. CDR1 is SGHTA and CDR2 is FQGNSA in the germline V gene. The germline V and J ends were trimmed by 6 bases and 0 bases, with 9 bases remaining between them. The CDR3 covers 14 residues. CDR3 protein: CASRLTASNQPQHF. The CDR3 region has the DNA TGTGCCAGCAGACTGACAGCTAGCAATCAGCCCCAGCATTTT.

CDR3: CASSQGDGTYEQYF. For the CDR3, the DNA is TGTGCCAGTAGTCAGGGTGACGGAACCTACGAGCAGTACTTC. This chain uses TRBV19 with TRBJ2-7, with a tentative D call TRBD1 (5 bases). V dropped 5 bases and J dropped 2 bases, with 13 bases sitting between them. CDR1 is LNHDA and CDR2 is SQIVND in the germline V gene (reference sequence). The CDR3 is 14 residues long.

This chain uses TRBV18 with TRBJ1-6, with D hard to call. The CDR3 has 14 amino acids. V dropped 5 bases and J dropped 3 bases, with 8 bases sitting between them. Germline CDR1 and CDR2: KGHSH and LQKENI. The CDR3 coding sequence is TGTGCCAGCTCAGCCAGAGACTATAATTCACCCCTCCACTTT. Translated: CASSARDYNSPLHF.

The chain carries TRBV2 and TRBJ2-1; 15 bases line up with TRBD2. Germline-derived CDR1 and CDR2 are SNHLY and FYNNEI. The CDR3 length is 15 residues. V shed 9 bases and J 4 bases; nucleotides not matched to a gene: 4. The CDR3: CASGLAGGPYNEQFF. The CDR3 coding sequence is TGTGCCAGTGGACTAGCGGGAGGGCCTTACAATGAGCAGTTCTTC.

The chain uses TRBV9 and TRBJ1-1; weak D call: TRBD1 (6 bases). CDR1 SGDLS and CDR2 YYNGEE come from the germline V gene. Trimming left V 4 bases short and J 4 bases short, with 17 bases between. The CDR3 is 15 residues long. DNA of the CDR3: TGTGCCAGCAGCCCTACAGGGCGAAAAACCACTGAAGCTTTCTTT. Translating gives CASSPTGRKTTEAFF.

The chain links TRBV5-1 to TRBJ2-3, with 7 bases matching TRBD1. Germline V gene data show CDR1 as SGHRS and CDR2 as YFSETQ. There are 15 residues in the CDR3. V shed 3 bases and J 1 base; nucleotides not matched to a gene: 5. CDR3 DNA: TGCGCCAGCAGCTCTACAGGGGACCGCACAGATACGCAGTATTTT. Translation: CASSSTGDRTDTQYF.

The V gene is TRBV6-2 or TRBV6-3, the J gene TRBJ2-2; 8 bases fit TRBD2. CDR1 is MNHEY and CDR2 is SVGEGT in the germline V gene. The CDR3 totals 16 residues. V shed 6 bases and J 6 bases; nucleotides not matched to a gene: 12. The CDR3 sequence: CASSHGVAGSSGELFF. The DNA for the CDR3 is TGTGCCAGCAGCCACGGGGTAGCGGGGTCCTCCGGGGAGCTGTTTTTT.

The rearrangement joins TRBV7-2 to TRBJ2-7; D is perhaps TRBD2 (7 bases). Germline CDR1 and CDR2: SGHTA and FQGNSA. V lost 5 bases to trimming and J lost 0 bases, with 14 bases between them. CDR3 length equals 15 residues. The CDR3 sequence: CASSVDRGASYEQYF. The DNA for the CDR3 is TGTGCCAGCAGCGTTGATCGGGGGGCCTCCTACGAGCAGTACTTC.

The chain links TRBV2 to TRBJ1-1; maybe TRBD1 (6 bases). The CDR3 is 14 amino acids. Trimming left V 3 bases short and J 2 bases short, with 10 bases between. Germline loops: CDR1 SNHLY, CDR2 FYNNEI. This CDR3 reads CASSDGGANTEAFF. For the CDR3, the DNA is TGTGCCAGCAGTGATGGGGGGGCTAACACTGAAGCTTTCTTT.

The chain's CDR3 is CASSPPDRSTDTQYF. In DNA, the CDR3 is TGTGCCAGCTCACCACCAGACAGGTCCACAGATACGCAGTATTTT. This chain uses TRBV18 with TRBJ2-3; D might be TRBD1 (6 bases). Trimming removed 0 bases at V and 2 bases at J, with 9 bases between. The CDR3 is 15 amino acids. Germline V gene lookup returns CDR1 KGHSH and CDR2 LQKENI.

The chain has TRBV9 and TRBJ2-1; 10 bases are shared with TRBD2. CDR1 and CDR2 (germline): SGDLS, YYNGEE. The CDR3 length is 16 residues. The V and J ends lost 1 base and 0 bases, in that order; junction bases with no gene match: 1. The CDR3: CASSVPSGGSYNEQFF. CDR3 DNA: TGTGCCAGCAGCGTACCTAGCGGGGGCTCCTACAATGAGCAGTTCTTC.

The V call is TRBV2, the J call TRBJ1-2; weak D call: TRBD1 (6 bases). The CDR3 is 16 amino acids. Deletions cut 4 bases from V and 2 bases from J, with 17 bases between. Germline CDR1 SNHLY, CDR2 FYNNEI. In DNA, the CDR3 is TGTGCCAGCAGTGCTCTACAGGGCCGCTCGAACTATGGCTACACCTTC. Protein sequence: CASSALQGRSNYGYTF.

The chain carries TRBV28 and TRBJ1-1; TRBD1 aligns across 7 bases. CDR3 length equals 13 residues. V trimming: 5 bases; J trimming: 5 bases; junction bases outside the gene matches: 5. CDR1 and CDR2 (germline): MDHEN, SYDVKM. The chain's CDR3 is CASSGGRGTEAFF. The CDR3 DNA follows: TGTGCCAGCAGTGGTGGCAGGGGGACTGAAGCTTTCTTT.

The CDR3 nucleotides read TGTGCCAGCAGTTACTCGAGACAGGGCGGTGGATCACCCCTCCACTTT. It specifies CASSYSRQGGGSPLHF. This chain uses TRBV6-2 or TRBV6-3 with TRBJ1-6; 7 bases agree with TRBD1. The junction had 9 bases not matched to a gene; V was cut back by 0 bases and J by 10 bases. Germline V lookup: CDR1 MNHEY, CDR2 SVGEGT. The CDR3 consists of 16 residues.

The genes are TRBV5-8 and TRBJ2-5, with D tentatively TRBD1 (5 bases). The CDR3 totals 14 residues. Germline V lookup: CDR1 SGHTS, CDR2 YDEGEE. The V end was cut by 0 bases, the J end by 5 bases, with 11 bases between. CDR3 region: CASSLGQGHETQYF. Here the CDR3 DNA reads TGTGCCAGCAGCTTGGGGCAGGGCCACGAGACCCAGTACTTC.

This clone occurred once. This chain joins TRBV24-1 and TRBJ1-1; the D is unclear. The germline V gene has CDR1 KGHDR and CDR2 SFDVKD. CDR3 length: 12 amino acids. The V end lost 3 bases, the J end lost 5 bases, and 6 bases lay between the germline ends. In DNA, the CDR3 is TGTGCCACCAGTGATATGGGGACTGAAGCTTTCTTT. Protein: CATSDMGTEAFF.

The gene calls are TRBV27 and TRBJ1-2; D perhaps matches TRBD1 (6 bases). This CDR3 has 15 amino acids. The germline gives CDR1 MNHEY, CDR2 SMNVEV (reference sequence). Trimming took 2 bases from V and 4 from J, leaving 14 bases between them. CDR3 sequence: CASSLVGGGSYGYTF. The CDR3, as DNA: TGTGCCAGCAGTTTAGTCGGCGGGGGCAGCTATGGCTACACCTTC.

The chain combines TRBV29-1 with TRBJ1-1, with D maybe TRBD1 (6 bases). Germline CDR1 reads SQVTM; CDR2 reads ANQGSEA. The CDR3 length is 14 residues. V shed 2 bases and J shed 4 bases, with 14 bases lying between them. CDR3 region: CSVEIRGGGTEAFF. CDR3 sequence (DNA): TGCAGCGTTGAAATCAGGGGAGGGGGCACTGAAGCTTTCTTT.

The chain couples TRBV11-3 to TRBJ2-1; 9 positions match TRBD2. V was clipped by 0 bases and J by 10 bases; unmatched bases: 1. Germline CDR1 and CDR2: SGHNT and YENEEA. This CDR3 is built from 13 residues. CDR3 sequence reads: CASSLELAGEQFF. CDR3 nucleotides: TGTGCCAGCAGCTTAGAACTAGCGGGCGAGCAGTTCTTC. The full variable domain, in which reference TRBV11-3 and TRBJ2-1 provide the parts outside the CDR3, is EAGVVQSPRYKIIEKKQPVAFWCNPISGHNTLYWYLQNLGQGPELLIRYENEEAVDDSQLPKDRFSAERLKGVDSTLKIQPAELGDSAVYLCASSLELAGEQFFGPGTRLTVL.

The chain recombines TRBV5-1 with TRBJ1-1; 9 bases line up with TRBD1. This CDR3 has 14 residues. Germline trimming cut 3 bases from V and 5 bases from J; bases unmatched to any gene: 5. Germline V gene sequence: CDR1 SGHRS, CDR2 YFSETQ. The CDR3 protein is CASSYDRGGTEAFF. The CDR3 DNA reads as TGCGCCAGCAGCTACGACAGGGGGGGTACTGAAGCTTTCTTT.

In its sample, this clone was seen once. The chain is built from TRBV18 and TRBJ2-5; 8 bases agree with TRBD2. Germline-derived CDR1 and CDR2 are KGHSH and LQKENI. The CDR3 contains 14 residues. Trimming took 3 bases from V and 3 from J; bases not matched to a gene: 3. CDR3 coding DNA: TGTGCCAGCTCACCCCAACTAGCGGAAGAGACCCAGTACTTC. Its protein is CASSPQLAEETQYF.

This clone has just one count. The chain recombines TRBV5-1 with TRBJ2-7; D unclear. Per germline, CDR1 SGHRS and CDR2 YFSETQ. The CDR3 has 12 residues. The V end lost 1 base, the J end lost 3 bases, and 5 bases lay between the germline ends. CDR3 residues: CASSLYGYEQYF. The CDR3 DNA reads TGCGCCAGCAGCTTGTACGGCTACGAGCAGTACTTC.

V usage is TRBV6-5 and J usage is TRBJ1-4; the D is unclear. Trimming stripped 7 bases from V and 11 bases from J, with 20 bases between. The CDR3 has 14 amino acids. CDR1 and CDR2 from the germline V gene are MNHEY and SVGAGI. CDR3 loop: CASTSSGSTTKLFF. CDR3 nucleotides: TGTGCCAGCACCTCGTCGGGCAGTACCACGAAACTGTTTTTT.

This clone was seen a few times. The genes are TRBV7-2 and TRBJ2-3; D may be TRBD2 (6 bases). Per the germline V gene, CDR1 is SGHTA and CDR2 is FQGNSA. The CDR3 sequence is 15 residues long. V was clipped by 1 base and J by 1 base, with 9 bases between them. The CDR3 spells CASSLVGGGTDTQYF. The CDR3 coding sequence is TGTGCCAGCAGCTTAGTGGGGGGAGGCACAGATACGCAGTATTTT.

The chain combines TRBV24-1 with TRBJ2-1, with D perhaps assigned TRBD1 or TRBD2 (6 bases each). V was trimmed by 1 base and J by 7 bases, leaving 10 bases between them. Germline V gene sequence: CDR1 KGHDR, CDR2 SFDVKD. The CDR3 spans 14 residues. This CDR3 is CATSDFRGRNEQFF. The CDR3 DNA reads as TGTGCCACCAGTGATTTCCGGGGGCGGAATGAGCAGTTCTTC.

V gene TRBV7-3 combines with J gene TRBJ2-5, with D possibly TRBD2 on 6 matching bases. Per germline, CDR1 SGHTA and CDR2 FQGTGA. The CDR3 sequence is 15 residues long. Trimming cost V 0 bases and J 2 bases, with 10 bases left between them. The DNA of the CDR3 is TGTGCCAGCAGCTTAACAGGAGGGTTGCAAGAGACCCAGTACTTC. This translates into CASSLTGGLQETQYF.